One and the same sample provided the 27 T cell receptor beta chains below, sequenced in a study of cytomegalovirus exposure and HLA in healthy donors. Use of 60 Vbeta and 13 Jbeta primers characterized the PCR. TCRdb's copy holds only in-frame clones and misses some; the assay was immunoSEQ multiplex PCR. The data hold roughly 280,000 clones, with under 80% observed a single time. The sequencing sample was made of PBMCs. The receptors originated from a female donor in good health and CMV-seronegative.

The chain uses TRBV28 and TRBJ2-5; 7 bases are shared with TRBD2. The DNA end is a closer match to TRBJ2-7, so the J assignment may be wrong. CDR1 is MDHEN, CDR2 SYDVKM, per germline. The CDR3 runs to 15 residues. The CDR3 region has the DNA TGTGCCAGCATAAGGACTAGGTGGGGTTTTTACGAGCAGTACTTC. This translates into CASIRTRWGFYEQYF.

J is TRBJ2-1 and V is TRBV2, with 10 positions matching TRBD2. The junction had 13 bases not matched to a gene; V was cut back by 8 bases and J by 9 bases. This CDR3 has 15 amino acids. Germline loops: CDR1 SNHLY, CDR2 FYNNEI. The CDR3 coding sequence is TGTGCCAGCCGGTGGCTCAGCGGGAGGGAGGGTGAGCAGTTCTTC. Protein: CASRWLSGREGEQFF.

V is TRBV6-5 and J is TRBJ2-1; 10 nucleotides match TRBD1. CDR1 is MNHEY, CDR2 SVGAGI, per germline. The J segment lost 6 bases and the V segment lost 10 bases, leaving 12 bases of the junction unmatched. This CDR3 has 15 residues. In DNA form, the CDR3 reads TGTGCCACCCAACCCCGGGACAGGGGAGGCAATGAGCAGTTCTTC. Protein product: CATQPRDRGGNEQFF.

For the CDR3, the DNA is TGTGCCAGCAGCTTGGCCAAGGAGGGGGCGGGAGATACGCAGTATTTT. It codes for CASSLAKEGAGDTQYF. The rearrangement uses TRBV5-4 and TRBJ2-3; perhaps TRBD1 as D (7 bases). Germline assignment: CDR1 SGHNT and CDR2 YYREEE (reference sequence). The length of the CDR3 is 16 residues. V shed 0 bases and J shed 5 bases, with 16 bases lying between them.

V and J are TRBV7-3 and TRBJ2-1, with D perhaps matching TRBD2 (6 bases). Germline CDR1 is SGHTA and CDR2 is FQGTGA. Trimming shortened V by 4 bases and J by 9 bases, and 19 bases separated the two germline ends. The CDR3 is made up of 15 amino acids. The CDR3 spells CASSSRVTGVGEQFF. In DNA, the CDR3 is TGTGCCAGCAGCTCGAGGGTTACGGGAGTTGGTGAGCAGTTCTTC.

The V call is TRBV5-1, the J call TRBJ2-5; 7 bases line up with TRBD1. Judging by the DNA end, TRBJ2-7 fits better; the J call may be wrong. Germline CDR1 SGHRS, CDR2 YFSETQ. This CDR3 has 16 residues. CDR3 nucleotides: TGCGCCAGCAGCTTGGGGTACAGGGGAACCTCCTACGAGCAGTACTTC. Translated, it gives CASSLGYRGTSYEQYF.

The chain has TRBV28 and TRBJ2-1; maybe TRBD1 (5 bases). CDR3 length: 12 residues. The V gene lost 1 base and the J gene lost 10 bases, with 8 bases spanning the gap. Per the germline V gene, CDR1 is MDHEN and CDR2 is SYDVKM. The CDR3 nucleotides read TGTGCCAGCAGTTTATCCAAGGGGGAGCAGTTCTTC. Translation gives CASSLSKGEQFF.

The chain links TRBV6-6 to TRBJ2-5; D remains unclear. The V gene's germline CDR1 is MNHNY and CDR2 SVGAGI (reference sequence). The CDR3 is 15 residues long. V lost 5 bases to trimming and J lost 5 bases, with 18 bases between them. As DNA, the CDR3 is TGTGCCAGCAGTCCACGGGTACCCCAGTGGGAGACCCAGTACTTC. This sequence encodes CASSPRVPQWETQYF.

This clone turned up a few times. The rearrangement joins TRBV7-9 to TRBJ2-7; 11 bases match TRBD2. The trim removed 5 bases at V and 3 bases at J, leaving 3 bases unmatched. Per the germline V gene, CDR1 is SEHNR and CDR2 is FQNEAQ (reference sequence). The CDR3 extends over 14 amino acids. The CDR3 DNA reads as TGTGCCAGCAGCCCTGGGACTAGCGGCTACGAGCAGTACTTC. Translation gives CASSPGTSGYEQYF.

The chain employs TRBV2 and TRBJ2-1; D might be TRBD2 (5 bases). The CDR3 contains 11 residues. Trimming removed 6 bases at V and 10 bases at J, with 10 bases between. In germline, CDR1 is SNHLY, CDR2 FYNNEI. The CDR3 sequence: CASRGSGEQFF. The DNA of the CDR3 is TGTGCCAGCAGGGGGTCGGGGGAGCAGTTCTTC.

The chain couples TRBV7-2 to TRBJ2-3, with 9 bases aligning to TRBD2. The J segment lost 0 bases and the V segment lost 5 bases, leaving 6 bases of the junction unmatched. The CDR3 runs 16 residues. Germline CDR1 SGHTA, CDR2 FQGNSA. The CDR3 here is CASSTHSGGSTDTQYF. The CDR3 coding sequence is TGTGCCAGCAGCACACATAGCGGGGGAAGCACAGATACGCAGTATTTT.

The chain recombines TRBV30 with TRBJ2-1, with TRBD2 identical over 8 bases. Germline-derived CDR1 and CDR2 are GTSNPN and SVGIG (reference sequence). Trimming at V came to 0 bases and at J to 15 bases, leaving 13 bases not matched to a gene. There are 14 residues in the CDR3. The CDR3 DNA is TGTGCCTGGAGTGTAGGGGGTGTCGGGAGGGTTCTGTTCTTC. Translated, it gives CAWSVGGVGRVLFF.

The chain recombines TRBV6-5 with TRBJ2-7; D may be TRBD2 (7 bases). The CDR3 totals 13 residues. The V end lost 7 bases, the J end lost 1 base, and 11 bases lay between the germline ends. In germline, CDR1 is MNHEY, CDR2 SVGAGI. CDR3: CASTRGGSYEQYF. DNA of the CDR3: TGTGCCAGCACGAGGGGGGGGTCCTACGAGCAGTACTTC.

This chain uses TRBV6-5 with TRBJ2-7; the match to TRBD2 covers 9 bases. Germline values: CDR1 MNHEY, CDR2 SVGAGI. The CDR3 has 14 amino acids. V was pared by 6 bases and J by 1 base, with 4 bases of the junction left unmatched. The CDR3 spells CASRRLAESYEQYF. The DNA of the CDR3 is TGTGCCAGCAGAAGACTAGCGGAGTCCTACGAGCAGTACTTC.

The chain combines TRBV7-9 with TRBJ2-7; TRBD1 agrees at 7 bases. Trimming removed 1 base from V and 3 bases from J; junction bases left unmatched: 9. Germline loops: CDR1 SEHNR, CDR2 FQNEAQ (reference sequence). The CDR3 length is 16 residues. CDR3 protein: CASSLGGQGDIYEQYF. CDR3 nucleotides: TGTGCCAGCAGCTTAGGGGGTCAGGGGGATATCTACGAGCAGTACTTC.

The table lists this clone with a few counts. The CDR3 loop reads CAISVGTAAGYTF. In nucleotides, the CDR3 is TGTGCCATCAGCGTTGGGACAGCCGCTGGCTACACCTTC. The chain employs TRBV10-3 and TRBJ1-2; 7 bases agree with TRBD1. Germline V gives CDR1 ENHRY, CDR2 SYGVKD. CDR3 length: 13 residues. J was trimmed by 7 bases and V by 6 bases; bases with no gene match: 8.

This clone was seen a handful of times. In DNA form, the CDR3 reads TGTGCCACCGAGGACACCCTGCGGGGGCACGTCGGTGGCTACACCTTC. Translated, it gives CATEDTLRGHVGGYTF. The rearrangement joins TRBV15 to TRBJ1-2; the D gene is possibly TRBD1 (6 bases). This CDR3 is 16 amino acids long. Per germline, CDR1 LNHNV and CDR2 YYDKDF (reference sequence). Deletions cut 8 bases from V and 7 bases from J, with 26 bases between.

The chain employs TRBV5-1 and TRBJ2-4, with TRBD2 as a possible D gene (6 bases). Trimming stripped 0 bases from V and 6 bases from J, with 13 bases between. CDR1 is SGHRS, CDR2 YFSETQ, per germline. This CDR3 region has 15 residues. CDR3: CASSLGGTGRNIQYF. The CDR3 DNA sequence: TGCGCCAGCAGCTTGGGCGGGACGGGGAGAAACATTCAGTACTTC.

The chain has TRBV6-5 and TRBJ2-7; 7 bases fit TRBD2. CDR3 length equals 15 residues. V was clipped by 6 bases and J by 3 bases; unmatched bases: 11. Germline loops: CDR1 MNHEY, CDR2 SVGAGI. The CDR3 protein is CASRTLLAGVYEQYF. DNA for the CDR3: TGTGCCAGCAGAACTCTGTTGGCGGGAGTCTACGAGCAGTACTTC.

V gene TRBV18 combines with J gene TRBJ1-1; D is possibly TRBD1 (5 bases). The CDR3 length is 14 residues. Trimming removed 4 bases from V and 1 base from J, with 10 bases in between. Per germline, CDR1 KGHSH and CDR2 LQKENI. CDR3 protein: CASSQLTGNTEAFF. The CDR3 DNA follows: TGTGCCAGCTCACAACTTACAGGGAACACTGAAGCTTTCTTT.

The gene calls are TRBV5-6 and TRBJ2-3; D ambiguous. This CDR3 region has 13 residues. Trimming pared 4 bases from V and 3 bases from J, leaving 9 bases between. The germline V gene encodes CDR1 SGHDT and CDR2 YYEEEE. This CDR3 reads CASSLGTTDTQYF. CDR3 DNA sequence: TGTGCCAGCAGCCTAGGAACTACAGATACGCAGTATTTT.

This clone came up once. The chain combines TRBV27 with TRBJ1-5; D gene uncertain. This CDR3 spans 13 amino acids. CDR1 is MNHEY and CDR2 is SMNVEV in the germline V gene (reference sequence). Trimming shortened V by 6 bases and J by 4 bases, and 10 bases separated the two germline ends. Written as DNA, the CDR3 is TGTGCCAGCAGCCCCCAGGTGAATCAGCCCCAGCATTTT. Protein product: CASSPQVNQPQHF.

V and J are TRBV11-2 and TRBJ1-2, with 7 bases identical to TRBD1. CDR1 is SGHAT and CDR2 is FQNNGV in the germline V gene. Trimming at V came to 4 bases and at J to 5 bases, leaving 10 bases not matched to a gene. The CDR3 sequence is 15 residues long. The CDR3 DNA follows: TGTGCCAGCAGCTCCTCGGACAGGTTCCTTTATGGCTACACCTTC. Translating gives CASSSSDRFLYGYTF.

The rearrangement links TRBV11-2 to TRBJ2-7; the D gene is possibly TRBD1 (5 bases). Germline CDR1 is SGHAT and CDR2 is FQNNGV. V lost 0 bases and J 9 bases, leaving 12 bases between the germline ends. This CDR3 is built from 13 residues. CDR3 in amino acids: CASSLEDIRLQYF. The CDR3 region has the DNA TGTGCCAGCAGCTTAGAGGACATACGGTTGCAGTACTTC.

The chain joins TRBV5-1 to TRBJ2-1; TRBD2 matches at 12 bases. With 6 bases clipped from V and 1 base from J, the junction kept 11 bases outside the gene matches. CDR1 is SGHRS, CDR2 YFSETQ, per germline. The CDR3 totals 18 residues. The CDR3 loop is CASTPTSGRSRSYNEQFF. CDR3 coding DNA: TGCGCCAGCACCCCGACTAGCGGGAGATCAAGGTCCTACAATGAGCAGTTCTTC.

V is TRBV7-9 and J is TRBJ1-1; D not certain. Germline assignment: CDR1 SEHNR and CDR2 FQNEAQ (reference sequence). V was pared by 5 bases and J by 6 bases, with 16 bases between. This CDR3 contains 14 residues. The DNA of the CDR3 is TGTGCCAGCAGCCCGCCGAAGAGTCAAGCTGAAGCTTTCTTT. This sequence encodes CASSPPKSQAEAFF.

Worth noting for this clone: Sequence at one end of the junction differs from germline and may be a read error. V usage is TRBV7-9 and J usage is TRBJ2-2; weak D call: TRBD2 (6 bases). Germline CDR1 SEHNR, CDR2 FQNEAQ (reference sequence). The CDR3 contains 15 residues. The CDR3 protein is CSSSYSGQNTGELFF. DNA for the CDR3: TGTTCCAGCAGCTACAGCGGGCAGAACACCGGGGAGCTGTTTTTT.